This TCR beta chain appears in the sequencing data of a study of molecular identifiers for immune sequencing clone quantification. Study-level results: Same-barcode identical TCR molecules could make highly expanded clones look smaller than they are. Clonotypes surpassing 20 RNA copies contained over 97% of effector molecules, versus under 1% in naive cells.

Notes on this clonotype: Its antigen remains unidentified. A clone one base away is much larger, so this may be a read error. The missing conserved phenylalanine or tryptophan at the end of this CDR3 makes a read error likely.

Library preparation followed earlier protocols using designated TCR primers. In TCRdb, the PCR reads were re-called with MiXCR into one record per CDR3 protein. The table has over 550,000 distinct CDR3 sequences, about 25% seen once. CDR1 and CDR2 (germline): DFQATT, SNEGSKA (reference sequence). The CDR3 is 16 residues long. V lost 0 bases, J lost 2 bases, and 4 bases stayed unmatched. The specimen was naive CD8+ T cells from blood, with Jurkat cell RNA spiked in. The sample's subset: FACS-sorted CD8+CD4-CCR7+CD45RA+ naive T cells. This sequence originates from a human donor in good health. Some libraries in this study had Jurkat cell RNA spiked in. The chain is built from TRBV20-1 and TRBJ2-3; TRBD2 aligns across 11 bases. The CDR3 reads CSARELAGANTDTQYS. In DNA form, the CDR3 reads TGCAGTGCTAGAGAACTAGCGGGGGCAAACACAGATACGCAGTATTCT.